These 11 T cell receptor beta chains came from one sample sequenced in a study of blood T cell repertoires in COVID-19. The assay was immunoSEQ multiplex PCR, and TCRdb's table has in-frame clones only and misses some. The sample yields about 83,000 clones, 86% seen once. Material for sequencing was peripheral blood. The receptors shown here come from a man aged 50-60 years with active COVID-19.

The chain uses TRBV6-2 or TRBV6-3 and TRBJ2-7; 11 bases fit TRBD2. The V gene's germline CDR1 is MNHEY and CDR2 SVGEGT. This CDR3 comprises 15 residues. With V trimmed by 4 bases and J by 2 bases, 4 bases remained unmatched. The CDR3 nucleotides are TGTGCCAGCAGTTCGACTAGCGGGACCCCCTACGAGCAGTACTTC. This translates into CASSSTSGTPYEQYF.

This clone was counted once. The CDR3 DNA follows: TGTGCCAGCAGCCCGGACAGAACCGCTGGGGAGACCCAGTACTTC. Translating it yields CASSPDRTAGETQYF. This rearrangement joins TRBV9 to TRBJ2-5; D perhaps matches TRBD1 (6 bases). The CDR3 has 15 amino acids. The germline V gene encodes CDR1 SGDLS and CDR2 YYNGEE. The V and J ends lost 4 bases and 5 bases respectively, with 18 bases between them.

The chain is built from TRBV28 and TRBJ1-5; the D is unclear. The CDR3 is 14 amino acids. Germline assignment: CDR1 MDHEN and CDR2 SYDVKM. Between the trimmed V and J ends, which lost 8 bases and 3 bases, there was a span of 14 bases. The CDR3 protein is CASGPSGNNQPQHF. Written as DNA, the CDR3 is TGTGCCAGCGGGCCGTCGGGAAACAATCAGCCCCAGCATTTT.

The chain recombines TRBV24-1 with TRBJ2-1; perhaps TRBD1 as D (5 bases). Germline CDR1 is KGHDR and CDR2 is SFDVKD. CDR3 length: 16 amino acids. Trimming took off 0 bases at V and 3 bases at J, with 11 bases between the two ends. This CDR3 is CATSDLQGGGYNEQFF. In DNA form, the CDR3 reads TGTGCCACCAGTGATTTGCAGGGCGGCGGCTACAATGAGCAGTTCTTC.

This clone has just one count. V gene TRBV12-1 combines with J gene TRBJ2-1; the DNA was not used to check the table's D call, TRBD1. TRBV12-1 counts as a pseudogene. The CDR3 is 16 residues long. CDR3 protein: CASSQDRGGTYNEQFF. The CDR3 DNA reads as TGTGCCAGCAGCCAGGACAGGGGAGGCACCTACAATGAGCAGTTCTTC.

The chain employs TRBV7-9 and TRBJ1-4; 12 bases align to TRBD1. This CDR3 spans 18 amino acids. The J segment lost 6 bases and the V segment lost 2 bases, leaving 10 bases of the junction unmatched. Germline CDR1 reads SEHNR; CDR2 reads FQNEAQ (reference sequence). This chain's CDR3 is CASSLSRGTGGADEKLFF. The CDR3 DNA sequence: TGTGCCAGCAGCTTAAGTAGGGGGACAGGGGGCGCGGATGAAAAACTGTTTTTT.

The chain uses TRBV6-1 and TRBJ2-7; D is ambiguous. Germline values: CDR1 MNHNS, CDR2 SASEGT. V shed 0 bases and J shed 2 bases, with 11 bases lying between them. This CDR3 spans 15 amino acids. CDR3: CASSEASGSTYEQYF. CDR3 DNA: TGTGCCAGCAGTGAAGCTTCAGGATCTACCTACGAGCAGTACTTC.

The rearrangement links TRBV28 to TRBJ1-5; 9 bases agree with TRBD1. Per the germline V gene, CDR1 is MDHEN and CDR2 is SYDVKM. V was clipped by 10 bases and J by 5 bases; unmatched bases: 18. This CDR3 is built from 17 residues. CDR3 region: CATNRWGTGGADQPQHF. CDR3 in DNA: TGTGCCACCAACCGGTGGGGTACAGGGGGCGCAGATCAGCCCCAGCATTTT.

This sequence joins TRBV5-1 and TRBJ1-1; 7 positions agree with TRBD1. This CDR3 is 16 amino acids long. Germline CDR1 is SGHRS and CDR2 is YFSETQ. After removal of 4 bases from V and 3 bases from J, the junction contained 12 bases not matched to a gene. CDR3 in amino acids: CASSPRTGSSDTEAFF. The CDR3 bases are TGCGCCAGCAGCCCAAGGACAGGTTCGTCGGACACTGAAGCTTTCTTT.

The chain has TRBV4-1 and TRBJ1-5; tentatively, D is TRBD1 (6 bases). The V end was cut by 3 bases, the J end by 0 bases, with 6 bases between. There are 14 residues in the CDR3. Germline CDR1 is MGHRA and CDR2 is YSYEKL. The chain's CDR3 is CASSQGASNQPQHF. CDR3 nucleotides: TGCGCCAGCAGCCAGGGGGCTAGCAATCAGCCCCAGCATTTT.

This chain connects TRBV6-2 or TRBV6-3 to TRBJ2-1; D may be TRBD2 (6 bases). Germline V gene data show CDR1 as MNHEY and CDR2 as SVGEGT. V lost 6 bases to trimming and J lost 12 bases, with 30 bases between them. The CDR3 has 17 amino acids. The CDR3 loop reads CASSPFPGDGPTRMQFF. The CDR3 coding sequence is TGTGCCAGCAGCCCGTTCCCCGGGGACGGACCGACTAGGATGCAGTTCTTC.